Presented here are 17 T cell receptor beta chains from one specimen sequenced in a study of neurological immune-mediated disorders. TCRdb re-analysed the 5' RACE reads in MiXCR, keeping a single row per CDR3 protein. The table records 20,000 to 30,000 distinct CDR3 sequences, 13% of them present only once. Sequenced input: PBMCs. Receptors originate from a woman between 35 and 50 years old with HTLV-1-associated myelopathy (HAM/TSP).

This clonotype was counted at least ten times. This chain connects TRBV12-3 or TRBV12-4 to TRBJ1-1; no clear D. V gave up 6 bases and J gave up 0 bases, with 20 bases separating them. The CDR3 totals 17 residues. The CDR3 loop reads CASRPVAGWSMNTEAFF. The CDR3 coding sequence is TGTGCCAGCAGACCCGTCGCTGGCTGGAGCATGAACACTGAAGCTTTCTTT.

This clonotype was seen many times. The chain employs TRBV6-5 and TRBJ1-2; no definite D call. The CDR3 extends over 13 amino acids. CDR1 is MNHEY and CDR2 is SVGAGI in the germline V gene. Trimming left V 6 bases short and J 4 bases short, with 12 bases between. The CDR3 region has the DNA TGTGCCAGCAGAAAGAGGGAGGGCTATGGCTACACCTTC. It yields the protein CASRKREGYGYTF.

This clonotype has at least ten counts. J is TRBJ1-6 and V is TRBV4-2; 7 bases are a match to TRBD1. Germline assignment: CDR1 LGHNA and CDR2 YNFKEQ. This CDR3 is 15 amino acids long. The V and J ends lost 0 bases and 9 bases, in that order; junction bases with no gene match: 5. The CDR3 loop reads CASSQDRAGGSPLHF. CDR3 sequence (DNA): TGTGCCAGCAGCCAAGATCGGGCAGGGGGTTCACCCCTCCACTTT.

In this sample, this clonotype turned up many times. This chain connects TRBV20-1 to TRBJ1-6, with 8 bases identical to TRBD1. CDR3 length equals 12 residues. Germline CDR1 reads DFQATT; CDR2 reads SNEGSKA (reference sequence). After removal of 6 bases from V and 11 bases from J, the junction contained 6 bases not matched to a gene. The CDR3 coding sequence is TGCAGTGCAAAGACAGGGGACGCACCCCTCCACTTT. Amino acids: CSAKTGDAPLHF.

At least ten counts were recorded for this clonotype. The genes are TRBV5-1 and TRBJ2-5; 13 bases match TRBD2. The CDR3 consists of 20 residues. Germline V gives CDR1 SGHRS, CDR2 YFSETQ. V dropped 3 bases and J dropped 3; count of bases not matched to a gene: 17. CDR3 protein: CASSSLGLAGETAPEETQYF. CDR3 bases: TGCGCCAGCAGCTCCCTAGGACTAGCGGGGGAGACTGCGCCCGAAGAGACCCAGTACTTC.

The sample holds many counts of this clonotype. The CDR3 coding sequence is TGCGCCAGCAGCTTATACGGACAGATCACAGATACGCAGTATTTT. Residues: CASSLYGQITDTQYF. V gene TRBV5-1 combines with J gene TRBJ2-3; tentatively, D is TRBD1 (6 bases). The CDR3 spans 15 residues. V lost 2 bases and J lost 2, with 12 bases in between. Germline V gene sequence: CDR1 SGHRS, CDR2 YFSETQ.

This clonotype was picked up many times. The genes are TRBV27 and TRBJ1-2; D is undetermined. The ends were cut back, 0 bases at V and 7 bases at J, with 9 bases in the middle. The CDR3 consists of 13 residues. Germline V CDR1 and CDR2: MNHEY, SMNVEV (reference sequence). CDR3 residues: CASSLSWGGGYTF. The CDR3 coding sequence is TGTGCCAGCAGTTTATCTTGGGGTGGTGGCTACACCTTC.

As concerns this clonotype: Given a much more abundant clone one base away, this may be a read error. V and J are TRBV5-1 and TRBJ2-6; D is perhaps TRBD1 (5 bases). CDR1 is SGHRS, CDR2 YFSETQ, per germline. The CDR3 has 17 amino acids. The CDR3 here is CASSLFLGFSGANFLTF. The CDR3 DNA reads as TGCGCCAGCAGCTTATTTCTCGGGTTCTCTGGGGCCAACTTCCTGACTTTC. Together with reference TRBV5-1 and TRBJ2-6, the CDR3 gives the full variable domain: KAGVTQTPRYLIKTRGQQVTLSCSPISGHRSVSWYQQTPGQGLQFLFEYFSETQRNKGNFPGRFSGRQFSNSRSEMNVSTLELGDSALYLCASSLFLGFSGANFLTFGAGSRLTVL.

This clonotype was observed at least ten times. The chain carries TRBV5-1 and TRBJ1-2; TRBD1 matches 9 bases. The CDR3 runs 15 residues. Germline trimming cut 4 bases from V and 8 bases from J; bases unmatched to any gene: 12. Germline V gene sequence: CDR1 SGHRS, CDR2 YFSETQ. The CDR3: CASSEQPGQGRGYTF. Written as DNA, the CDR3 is TGCGCCAGCAGCGAACAGCCGGGACAGGGTAGAGGCTACACCTTC.

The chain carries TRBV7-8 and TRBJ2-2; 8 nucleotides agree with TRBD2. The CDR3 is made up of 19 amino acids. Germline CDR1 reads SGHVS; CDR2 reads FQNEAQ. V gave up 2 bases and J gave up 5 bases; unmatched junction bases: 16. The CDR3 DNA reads TGTGCCAGCAGCTTATTAACGCTGGTGGCGGGGGGTCTTACCGGGGAGCTGTTTTTT. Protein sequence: CASSLLTLVAGGLTGELFF.

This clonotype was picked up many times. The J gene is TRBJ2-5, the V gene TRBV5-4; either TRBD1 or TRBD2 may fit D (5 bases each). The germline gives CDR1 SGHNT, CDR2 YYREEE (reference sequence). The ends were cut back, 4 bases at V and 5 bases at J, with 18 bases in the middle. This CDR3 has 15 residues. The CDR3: CASSPGDNRGETQYF. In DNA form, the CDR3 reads TGTGCCAGCAGCCCCGGGGATAACCGGGGCGAGACCCAGTACTTC.

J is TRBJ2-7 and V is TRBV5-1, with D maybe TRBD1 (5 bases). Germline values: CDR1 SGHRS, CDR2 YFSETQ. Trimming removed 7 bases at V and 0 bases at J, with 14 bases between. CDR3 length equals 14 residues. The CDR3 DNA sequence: TGCGCCAGCGGGCCCTGGACAACCTCCTACGAGCAGTACTTC. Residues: CASGPWTTSYEQYF.

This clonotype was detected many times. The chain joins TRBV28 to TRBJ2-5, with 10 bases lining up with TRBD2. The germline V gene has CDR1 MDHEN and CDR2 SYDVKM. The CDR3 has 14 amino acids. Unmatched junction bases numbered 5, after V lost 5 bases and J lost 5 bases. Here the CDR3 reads CASSRRLAGETQYF. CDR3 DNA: TGTGCCAGCAGTAGAAGACTAGCGGGTGAGACCCAGTACTTC. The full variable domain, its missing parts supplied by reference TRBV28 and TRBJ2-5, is DVKVTQSSRYLVKRTGEKVFLECVQDMDHENMFWYRQDPGLGLRLIYFSYDVKMKEKGDIPEGYSVSREKKERFSLILESASTNQTSMYLCASSRRLAGETQYFGPGTRLLVL.

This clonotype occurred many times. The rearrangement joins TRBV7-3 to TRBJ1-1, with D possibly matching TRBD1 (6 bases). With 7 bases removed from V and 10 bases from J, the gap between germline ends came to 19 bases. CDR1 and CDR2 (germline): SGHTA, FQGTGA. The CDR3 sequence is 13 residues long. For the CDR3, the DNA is TGTGCCAGCACGAGAGCGGCGGGGGGCCCAGCTTTCTTT. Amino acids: CASTRAAGGPAFF.

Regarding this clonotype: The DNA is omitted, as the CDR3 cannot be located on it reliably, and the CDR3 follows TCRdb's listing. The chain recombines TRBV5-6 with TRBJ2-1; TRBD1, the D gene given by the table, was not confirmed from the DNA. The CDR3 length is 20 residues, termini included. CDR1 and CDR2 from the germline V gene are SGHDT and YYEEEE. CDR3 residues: CASSFYICSASLQGPHEQFF.

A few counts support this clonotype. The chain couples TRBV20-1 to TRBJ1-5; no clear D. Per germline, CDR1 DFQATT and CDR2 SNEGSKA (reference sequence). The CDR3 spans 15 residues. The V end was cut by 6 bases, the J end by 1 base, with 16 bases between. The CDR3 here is CSATRLGVSNQPQHF. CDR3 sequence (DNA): TGCAGTGCAACGAGGCTGGGTGTAAGCAATCAGCCCCAGCATTTT.

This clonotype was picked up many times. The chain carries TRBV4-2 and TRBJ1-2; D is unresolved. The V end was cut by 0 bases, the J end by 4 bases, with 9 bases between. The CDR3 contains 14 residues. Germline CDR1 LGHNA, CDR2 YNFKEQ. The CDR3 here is CASSQEVGSYGYTF. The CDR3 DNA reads TGTGCCAGCAGCCAAGAGGTTGGTAGCTATGGCTACACCTTC.